Listed here is a single T cell receptor beta chain. Its antigen remains unknown. From germline, CDR1 is MNHEY and CDR2 SMNVEV (reference sequence). V was shortened by 8 bases and J by 3 bases, with 14 bases between the two germline ends. The CDR3 spans 13 residues. This sample is drawn from a study of CD8 T cells in ankylosing spondylitis. General study findings and limits: The study identified a TCR beta motif of under ten highly homologous variants that appeared characteristic of ankylosing spondylitis blood.

TCRdb called the 5' RACE reads again in MiXCR, with one record for every CDR3 protein. The data hold roughly 700,000 distinct CDR3 sequences, with 15% to 20% observed a single time. The TCR was taken from a male donor with ankylosing spondylitis. Sequenced input: blood, either unsorted or a sorted T cell fraction (not recorded which). The chain uses TRBV27 and TRBJ2-7, with D unclear. Here the CDR3 reads CASSEDRLYEQYF. CDR3 DNA sequence: TGTGCCAGCTCCGAGGACCGGCTCTACGAGCAGTACTTC.